The 2 T cell receptor beta chains presented below share a single source sample, sequenced in a study of T cell responses to AZD1222 COVID-19 vaccine. Libraries were prepared by immunoSEQ multiplex PCR; TCRdb keeps only in-frame clonotypes and omits some of them. Of roughly 170,000 clones in the sample, about 92% are singletons; the top ten hold 0.7% to 0.9%. The sample consisted of peripheral blood, taken on day 0 of AZD1222 vaccination. These receptors came from an adult in good health.

The chain links TRBV18 to TRBJ1-6, with TRBD1 identical over 7 bases. Trimming cost V 2 bases and J 8 bases; bases outside gene matches: 0. Germline V gene data show CDR1 as KGHSH and CDR2 as LQKENI. CDR3 length equals 13 residues. CDR3 DNA: TGTGCCAGCTCACCAGGGACAGATTCACCCCTCCACTTT. Its translation is CASSPGTDSPLHF.

The chain recombines TRBV19 with TRBJ1-2; D is undetermined. This CDR3 is 13 amino acids long. The V and J ends lost 4 bases and 7 bases respectively, with 13 bases between them. The germline V gene has CDR1 LNHDA and CDR2 SQIVND (reference sequence). In DNA form, the CDR3 reads TGTGCCAGTAGTAACCGACCTTATGGTGGCTACACCTTC. Translation gives CASSNRPYGGYTF.